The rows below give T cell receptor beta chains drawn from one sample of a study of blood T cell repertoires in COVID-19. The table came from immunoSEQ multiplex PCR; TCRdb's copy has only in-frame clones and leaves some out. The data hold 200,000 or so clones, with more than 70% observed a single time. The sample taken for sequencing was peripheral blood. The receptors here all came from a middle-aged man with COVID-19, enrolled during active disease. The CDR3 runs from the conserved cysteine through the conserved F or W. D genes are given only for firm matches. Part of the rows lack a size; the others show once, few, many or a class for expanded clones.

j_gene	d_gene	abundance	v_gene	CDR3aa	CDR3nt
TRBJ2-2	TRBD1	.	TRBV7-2	CASSSSGTGGFGELFF	TGTGCCAGCAGTTCGTCCGGGACAGGGGGCTTCGGGGAGCTGTTTTTT
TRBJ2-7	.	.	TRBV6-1	CASSEPGQFYEQYF	TGTGCCAGCAGTGAGCCAGGACAGTTCTACGAGCAGTACTTC
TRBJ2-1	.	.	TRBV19	CASSTPGGVSGPYQFF	TGTGCCAGTAGTACCCCCGGCGGAGTGAGCGGGCCGTACCAGTTCTTC
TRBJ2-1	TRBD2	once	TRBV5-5	CASSLVIPGGHNEQFF	TGTGCCAGCAGCTTGGTCATCCCGGGGGGGCACAATGAGCAGTTCTTC
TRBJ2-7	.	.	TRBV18	CASSREPYEQYF	TGTGCCAGCTCTCGCGAACCGTACGAGCAGTACTTC
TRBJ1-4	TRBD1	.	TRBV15	CATSREFSGTGGEGEKLFF	TGTGCCACCAGCAGAGAATTTTCGGGGACAGGGGGCGAGGGTGAAAAACTGTTTTTT
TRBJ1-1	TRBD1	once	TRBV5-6	CASSPGQAAEAFF	TGTGCCAGCAGCCCGGGACAGGCCGCTGAAGCTTTCTTT
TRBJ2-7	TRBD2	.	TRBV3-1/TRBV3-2	CASSRISGRENYEQYF	TGTGCCAGCAGTCGGATTAGCGGGAGGGAAAACTACGAGCAGTACTTC
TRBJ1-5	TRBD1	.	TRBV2	CASSGQGDFTPGAQHF	TGTGCCAGCAGTGGTCAGGGGGACTTCACTCCAGGGGCCCAGCATTTT
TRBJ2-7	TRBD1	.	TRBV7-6	CASSQRQGALVYEQYF	TGTGCCAGCAGTCAACGACAGGGGGCGTTAGTCTACGAGCAGTACTTC
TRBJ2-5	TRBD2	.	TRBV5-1	CASSLAGREETQYF	TGCGCCAGCAGCTTGGCAGGGCGGGAGGAGACCCAGTACTTC
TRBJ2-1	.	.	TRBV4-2	CASSQQAGPYNEQFF	TGTGCCAGCAGCCAACAAGCGGGCCCCTACAATGAGCAGTTCTTC
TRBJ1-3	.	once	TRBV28	CASSNRLLGANTIYF	TGTGCCAGCAGTAACCGGCTCTTGGGGGCAAACACCATATATTTT
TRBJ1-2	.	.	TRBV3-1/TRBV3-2	CASSLAEGYGYTF	TGTGCCAGCAGCCTTGCGGAGGGCTATGGCTACACCTTC
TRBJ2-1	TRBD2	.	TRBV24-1	CATSDLAGGQVVQFF	TGTGCCACCAGTGACCTAGCGGGGGGGCAGGTTGTGCAGTTCTTC
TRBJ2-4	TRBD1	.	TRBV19	CASSIPTGGSELAKNIQYF	TGTGCCAGTAGTATCCCGACAGGGGGTTCGGAATTAGCCAAAAACATTCAGTACTTC
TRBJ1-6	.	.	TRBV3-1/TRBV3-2	CASSPNQGSNSPLHF	TGTGCCAGCAGCCCCAATCAGGGTAGTAATTCACCCCTCCACTTT
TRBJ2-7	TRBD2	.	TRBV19	CASSPVSGAGISYEQYF	TGTGCCAGTAGTCCCGTGAGCGGAGCGGGAATCTCCTACGAGCAGTACTTC
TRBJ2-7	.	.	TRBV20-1	CSASFPRAGHYEQYF	TGCAGTGCTAGTTTCCCCAGGGCAGGGCACTACGAGCAGTACTTC
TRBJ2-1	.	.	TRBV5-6	CASSIQVSSYNEQFF	TGTGCCAGCAGCATTCAGGTGAGCTCCTACAATGAGCAGTTCTTC
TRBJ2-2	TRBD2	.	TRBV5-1	CASSLSTSGTGELFF	TGCGCCAGCAGCTTGTCCACTAGCGGCACCGGGGAGCTGTTTTTT
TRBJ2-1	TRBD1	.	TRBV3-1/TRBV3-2	CASSQVRTGNEQFF	TGTGCCAGCAGCCAAGTAAGGACAGGGAATGAGCAGTTCTTC
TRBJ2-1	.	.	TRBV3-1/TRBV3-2	CASSQESEGSNEQFF	TGTGCCAGCAGCCAAGAATCTGAGGGAAGCAATGAGCAGTTCTTC
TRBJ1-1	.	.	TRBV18	CASSQGSTEAFF	TGTGCCAGCTCCCAGGGGAGCACTGAAGCTTTCTTT
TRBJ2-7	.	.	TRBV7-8	CASSLAATSYEQYF	TGTGCCAGCAGCTTAGCGGCCACATCCTACGAGCAGTACTTC
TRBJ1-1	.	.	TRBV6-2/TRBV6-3	CASSPRGRRGTEAFF	TGTGCCAGCAGCCCCCGAGGGCGCAGAGGGACTGAAGCTTTCTTT
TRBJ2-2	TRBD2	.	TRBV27	CASKVLAGGLGGELFF	TGTGCCAGCAAGGTTCTAGCGGGGGGGCTGGGCGGGGAGCTGTTTTTT
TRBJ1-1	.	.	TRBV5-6	CASSLPGNTEAFF	TGTGCCAGCAGCTTACCGGGAAACACTGAAGCTTTCTTT
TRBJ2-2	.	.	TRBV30	CAWSSGNTGELFF	TGTGCCTGGAGTTCCGGGAACACCGGGGAGCTGTTTTTT
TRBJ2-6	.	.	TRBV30	CAWSSPIFKQGNNSGANVLTF	TGTGCCTGGAGCAGCCCCATTTTCAAGCAGGGGAACAACTCTGGGGCCAACGTCCTGACTTTC
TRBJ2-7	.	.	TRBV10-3	CAIRSGRSSNNYEQYF	TGTGCCATCAGGAGTGGGCGCTCTTCCAACAACTACGAGCAGTACTTC
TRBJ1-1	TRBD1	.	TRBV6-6	CASTKPGGTEAFF	TGTGCCAGCACCAAGCCAGGGGGCACTGAAGCTTTCTTT
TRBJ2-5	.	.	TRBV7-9	CASSSQETQYF	TGTGCCAGCAGCTCTCAAGAGACCCAGTACTTC
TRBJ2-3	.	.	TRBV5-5	CASSLFITGSTDTQYF	TGTGCCAGCAGCTTGTTTATTACAGGGAGCACAGATACGCAGTATTTT
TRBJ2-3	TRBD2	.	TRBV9	CASSGGTSVDTQYF	TGTGCCAGCAGCGGAGGGACTAGCGTTGATACGCAGTATTTT
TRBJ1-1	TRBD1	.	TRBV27	CASSLRGDRGREAFF	TGTGCCAGCAGTTTAAGGGGGGACAGGGGGCGAGAAGCTTTCTTT
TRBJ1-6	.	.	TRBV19	CASSPGEGRRSPLHF	TGTGCCAGTAGTCCAGGCGAGGGCCGGAGATCACCCCTCCACTTT
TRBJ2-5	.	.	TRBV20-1	CSTRVRETQYF	TGCAGCACTAGGGTCCGGGAGACCCAGTACTTC
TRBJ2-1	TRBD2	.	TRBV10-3	CATVLGLAGYNEQFF	TGTGCCACCGTCTTGGGGCTAGCGGGGTACAATGAGCAGTTCTTC
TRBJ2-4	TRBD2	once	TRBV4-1	CASSQGASGSSLAKNIQYF	TGCGCCAGCAGCCAAGGGGCTAGCGGGAGTTCTTTAGCCAAAAACATTCAGTACTTC